These 13 T cell receptor beta chains came from one sample sequenced in a study of T-cell reconstitution after alpha-beta-depleted transplantation in children. Unique molecular identifiers were incorporated during preparation of the TCRbeta library. TCRdb fed the PCR reads into MiXCR, producing one record per CDR3 protein. Of roughly 670,000 distinct CDR3 sequences in the sample, roughly 13% were seen once. The source material was PBMCs, sampled before TCRalphabeta/CD19-depleted stem cell transplant. These TCRs come from a girl aged 2-10 years with congenital amegakaryocytic thrombocytopenia, due to receive a stem cell transplant.

This clonotype was observed many times. This chain uses TRBV12-3 or TRBV12-4 with TRBJ2-1; 8 nucleotides match TRBD1. J was trimmed by 3 bases and V by 6 bases; bases with no gene match: 10. The CDR3 is 16 amino acids. The CDR3, as DNA: TGTGCCAGCAGACGACAAGGGGGGACAGGCTACAATGAGCAGTTCTTC. Amino acid sequence: CASRRQGGTGYNEQFF.

This clonotype was counted a few times. The V and J genes are TRBV6-6 and TRBJ2-5; TRBD1 is a possible D gene (5 bases). CDR1 and CDR2 (germline): MNHNY, SVGAGI (reference sequence). V was pared by 6 bases and J by 9 bases, with 14 bases between. The CDR3 totals 12 residues. Here the CDR3 DNA reads TGTGCCAGCAGCTTCGGACAAGGGGCCCAGTACTTC. Protein: CASSFGQGAQYF.

The table lists this clonotype with many counts. The V and J genes are TRBV20-1 and TRBJ2-1; 8 bases are shared with TRBD2. Trimming took 3 bases from V and 9 from J; bases not matched to a gene: 7. The CDR3 has 13 amino acids. Looked up from germline, CDR1 is DFQATT and CDR2 is SNEGSKA (reference sequence). CDR3 sequence reads: CSASSGLVAEQFF. CDR3 sequence (DNA): TGCAGTGCTAGTTCGGGACTAGTGGCTGAGCAGTTCTTC.

The rearrangement links TRBV5-1 to TRBJ2-7; 7 nucleotides line up with TRBD1. This CDR3 has 15 amino acids. The germline V gene encodes CDR1 SGHRS and CDR2 YFSETQ. V dropped 1 base and J dropped 1; count of bases not matched to a gene: 5. CDR3 sequence: CASSLKHRGSYEQYF. For the CDR3, the DNA is TGCGCCAGCAGCTTGAAACACAGGGGTTCCTACGAGCAGTACTTC. The full variable domain, rest sourced from reference TRBV5-1 and TRBJ2-7, is KAGVTQTPRYLIKTRGQQVTLSCSPISGHRSVSWYQQTPGQGLQFLFEYFSETQRNKGNFPGRFSGRQFSNSRSEMNVSTLELGDSALYLCASSLKHRGSYEQYFGPGTRLTVT.

V and J are TRBV10-2 and TRBJ2-1, with 7 bases matching TRBD2. CDR1 is WSHSY and CDR2 is SAAADI in the germline V gene. The CDR3 has 16 residues. The junction had 8 bases not matched to a gene; V was cut back by 4 bases and J by 2 bases. The CDR3 region is CASSGLEGLPYNEQFF. The CDR3 bases are TGCGCCAGCAGTGGGTTGGAGGGACTACCCTACAATGAGCAGTTCTTC.

This clonotype has at least ten counts. The chain joins TRBV20-1 to TRBJ2-7, with 7 bases identical to TRBD1. Germline CDR1 is DFQATT and CDR2 is SNEGSKA (reference sequence). Trimming removed 4 bases from V and 5 bases from J; junction bases left unmatched: 11. The CDR3 is 14 residues long. CDR3 nucleotides: TGCAGTGCTACCCGCTCGACAGGGAAGGACGAGCAGTACTTC. Protein: CSATRSTGKDEQYF.

This clonotype appeared many times. The V and J genes are TRBV5-6 and TRBJ1-1; TRBD1 might be the D (5 bases). Trimming stripped 6 bases from V and 11 bases from J, with 20 bases between. The CDR3 spans 13 residues. Per germline, CDR1 SGHDT and CDR2 YYEEEE. CDR3 DNA: TGTGCCAGCACCACAGGACCAGCCGTCGGGGCTTTCTTT. Its translation: CASTTGPAVGAFF.

This clonotype was recorded a few times. V usage is TRBV20-1 and J usage is TRBJ2-7; D remains ambiguous. CDR1 and CDR2 from the germline V gene are DFQATT and SNEGSKA (reference sequence). V was clipped by 1 base and J by 2 bases, with 12 bases between them. The CDR3 consists of 14 residues. This chain's CDR3 is CSARVLSGPYEQYF. CDR3 nucleotide sequence: TGCAGTGCTAGAGTCCTATCCGGTCCCTACGAGCAGTACTTC.

The chain uses TRBV3-1 and TRBJ2-2, with D possibly being TRBD1 or TRBD2 (5 bases each). The ends were cut back, 5 bases at V and 2 bases at J, with 15 bases in the middle. The CDR3 covers 16 residues. Germline values: CDR1 LGHDT, CDR2 YNNKEL (reference sequence). The CDR3 region has the DNA TGTGCCAGCAGCGTCCTGGGGGTCGCCAACACCGGGGAGCTGTTTTTT. Amino acids: CASSVLGVANTGELFF.

Worth noting for this clonotype: A much larger clone lies a single base off, so this may be a read error. V and J are TRBV20-1 and TRBJ2-1; D unclear. This CDR3 comprises 14 residues. Germline CDR1 is DFQATT and CDR2 is SNEGSKA (reference sequence). CDR3 sequence reads: CSAGRFSSYNERFF. The CDR3, as DNA: TGCAGTGCTGGAAGATTTAGCTCCTACAATGAGCGGTTCTTC.

This clonotype was seen a few times. The chain employs TRBV6-2 or TRBV6-3 and TRBJ2-1; D is ambiguous. Trimming took 6 bases from V and 5 from J, leaving 17 bases between them. This CDR3 spans 15 amino acids. Germline V CDR1 and CDR2: MNHEY, SVGEGT. This CDR3 reads CASSRDGPNHNEQFF. In DNA form, the CDR3 reads TGTGCCAGCAGCCGAGACGGGCCCAACCACAATGAGCAGTTCTTC.

This clonotype has only a few counts. The gene calls are TRBV5-1 and TRBJ2-7; unclear D gene. With 7 bases removed from V and 0 bases from J, the gap between germline ends came to 11 bases. In germline, CDR1 is SGHRS, CDR2 YFSETQ. The CDR3 is made up of 13 amino acids. The CDR3 protein is CASASLSSYEQYF. Written as DNA, the CDR3 is TGCGCCAGCGCCTCGTTAAGCTCCTACGAGCAGTACTTC.

This clonotype was picked up many times. The rearrangement links TRBV27 to TRBJ1-1; D gene unclear. The germline V gene has CDR1 MNHEY and CDR2 SMNVEV (reference sequence). The ends were cut back, 2 bases at V and 1 base at J, with 8 bases in the middle. There are 14 residues in the CDR3. CDR3: CASSLGRRNTEAFF. The CDR3 bases are TGTGCCAGCAGTTTAGGCAGGAGGAACACTGAAGCTTTCTTT.